A selection of T cell receptor beta chains follows, all from one sample in a study of high-grade serous ovarian cancer treatment subgroups. Here immunoSEQ multiplex PCR was the method, and the copy in TCRdb shows in-frame clones only, minus some. The sample has about 5,700 clones, 60% to 85% seen once. The sequencing input was tumor tissue. The origin of the receptors is a human donor with high-grade serous ovarian cancer. Both conserved end residues are part of each CDR3. The D gene is left open where the match is weak. Rows give clone size only sometimes, using once, few, many, or a class for an expanded clone.

V	D	length	size	J	DNA	CDR3
TRBV7-2	-	13	-	TRBJ2-7	TGTGCCAGCAGCCGAGCCCCGGCAAACGAGCAGTACTTC	CASSRAPANEQYF
TRBV5-1	TRBD2	14	once	TRBJ2-1	TGCGCCAGCAGCTATAGCGGGGGGGCAGGTGAGCAGTTCTTC	CASSYSGGAGEQFF
TRBV19	-	15	-	TRBJ1-4	TGTGCCAGTAGTATAGATTCCGGGGCTGGCGAAAAACTGTTTTTT	CASSIDSGAGEKLFF
TRBV4-2	TRBD1	16	-	TRBJ2-1	TGTGCCAGCAGCCGACTGGACAGGTCTTTCTACAATGAGCAGTTCTTC	CASSRLDRSFYNEQFF
TRBV5-1	TRBD2	17	-	TRBJ2-7	TGCGCCAGCAGCTTGGGGACTAGCGGGGGGCCGAGGCACGAGCAGTACTTC	CASSLGTSGGPRHEQYF
TRBV4-3	TRBD1	14	-	TRBJ1-1	TGCGCCAGCAGCCAAGGACAGGGTTCACTGATAGCTTTCTTT	CASSQGQGSLIAFF
TRBV27	TRBD2	15	-	TRBJ2-3	TGTGCCAGCAGGAAACCTAGCGGAGACACAGATACGCAGTATTTT	CASRKPSGDTDTQYF
TRBV9	-	15	once	TRBJ2-2	TGTGCCAGCAGCGTAGGCCCCCCTGGGGCCGGGGAGCTGTTTTTT	CASSVGPPGAGELFF
TRBV4-3	-	16	-	TRBJ2-2	TGCGCCAGCAGCCAAGATTCGGCGTTTTCGACCGGGGAGCTGTTTTTT	CASSQDSAFSTGELFF
TRBV6-1	-	15	-	TRBJ1-5	TGTGCCAGCATGAGGGCGGTTGAGAGCAATCAGCCCCAGCATTTT	CASMRAVESNQPQHF
TRBV29-1	TRBD1	12	-	TRBJ2-7	TGCAGCGTTTTCGGACAGGGCTACGAGCAGTACTTC	CSVFGQGYEQYF
TRBV30	-	12	few	TRBJ2-7	TGTGCCTGGACCGGGCTCTCCTACGAGCAGTACTTC	CAWTGLSYEQYF
TRBV6-1	-	15	few	TRBJ1-3	TGTGCCAGCAGTGAAACCACCTACGGGGGAAACACCATATATTTT	CASSETTYGGNTIYF
TRBV11-2	-	17	-	TRBJ1-6	TGTGCCAGCAGCTCACCCATTACAGGACGGTCCAATTCACCCCTCCACTTT	CASSSPITGRSNSPLHF
TRBV19	-	15	-	TRBJ1-1	TGTGCCAGTAGGGTTGATTGGGGGCGCGAAACTGAAGCTTTCTTT	CASRVDWGRETEAFF
TRBV6-5	-	15	-	TRBJ1-1	TGTGCCAGCAGCGCGATCTGGACGGAGAACACTGAAGCTTTCTTT	CASSAIWTENTEAFF
TRBV5-1	TRBD1	15	-	TRBJ2-7	TGCGCCAGCAGCTTTTTTACAGGGGGAGCCTACGAGCAGTACTTC	CASSFFTGGAYEQYF
TRBV27	TRBD1	15	-	TRBJ2-5	TGTGCCAGCAGTTTGGCAGGGGGCTCTCAAGAGACCCAGTACTTC	CASSLAGGSQETQYF
TRBV6-1	-	14	few	TRBJ1-5	TGTGCCAGCAGTGGTCCCAGGGGCAATCAGCCCCAGCATTTT	CASSGPRGNQPQHF
TRBV19	-	16	-	TRBJ1-2	TGTGCCAGTAGTAGAGGCGCGGCAGGTAGCAACTATGGCTACACCTTC	CASSRGAAGSNYGYTF
TRBV6-6	TRBD1	14	-	TRBJ1-4	TGTGCCAGCAGTTACTTCCGGGACAGAGAAAAACTGTTTTTT	CASSYFRDREKLFF
TRBV10-1	-	15	-	TRBJ2-3	TGCGCCAGCAGTAGCAATCCGGGGGGCACAGATACGCAGTATTTT	CASSSNPGGTDTQYF
TRBV25-1	-	14	-	TRBJ1-4	TGTGCCAGCAGTGAATACAGGGGTAATGAAAAACTGTTTTTT	CASSEYRGNEKLFF
TRBV4-3	TRBD2	17	-	TRBJ2-1	TGCGCCAGCAGCCAAGAAGCGAGGCGGGGGTATAACAATGAGCAGTTCTTC	CASSQEARRGYNNEQFF
TRBV9	TRBD1	18	-	TRBJ1-2	TGTGCCAGCAGCGACCACGAAGAAAGGACAGGGGTAGACTATGGCTACACCTTC	CASSDHEERTGVDYGYTF
TRBV10-3	-	14	-	TRBJ1-1	TGTGCCATCAGGGGGCCCGGTGAGAACACTGAAGCTTTCTTT	CAIRGPGENTEAFF
TRBV12-5	TRBD1	15	-	TRBJ1-5	TGTGCTAGTGGTCCCGGGACAGGGGAATTTCAGCCCCAGCATTTT	CASGPGTGEFQPQHF
TRBV29-1	TRBD1	12	-	TRBJ2-7	TGCAGCGCCAGGACAGGGGGGAACGAGCAGTACTTC	CSARTGGNEQYF
TRBV10-3	-	13	once	TRBJ1-2	TGTGCCATCAGTGAGGACAGATCGAATGGCTACACCTTC	CAISEDRSNGYTF
TRBV5-4	TRBD1	14	-	TRBJ2-7	TGTGCCAGCAGCTTGGCGTACAGGGGAGACGAGCAGTACTTC	CASSLAYRGDEQYF
TRBV19	TRBD2	15	once	TRBJ2-1	TGTGCCAGTAGCCGCAGCGGGGGGGCGGTGTATGAGCAGTTCTTC	CASSRSGGAVYEQFF
TRBV30	-	15	-	TRBJ1-2	TGTGCCTGCCCACCCGAGGAGACGACTCTGTATGGCTACACCTTC	CACPPEETTLYGYTF
TRBV6-6	-	15	few	TRBJ2-7	TGTGCCAGTAAGTCTAAAACGACTGGCTCCTACGAGCAGTACTTC	CASKSKTTGSYEQYF
TRBV2	-	12	-	TRBJ1-2	TGTGCCAGCCTCTGGGGGGGCTCTGGCTACACCTTC	CASLWGGSGYTF
TRBV7-3	TRBD2	16	-	TRBJ2-1	TGTGCCAGCAGCTTAGGGAGCGGGGGGGCCAACAATGAGCAGTTCTTC	CASSLGSGGANNEQFF